This note documents a single T cell receptor (beta chain) sequence. What it binds is unknown. The record originates from a study of vaccination and CD4 T cells after COVID-19. About the study: Overlapping spike peptides from SARS-CoV-2, HCoV-NL63, HCoV-OC43 and HCoV-229E served to stimulate the cells. Study-level findings and limits: Convalescent patients had a median around 89% of reactive clones appearing only post-vaccination.

Trimming removed 3 bases from V and 5 bases from J, with 13 bases in between. The CDR3 has 13 residues. Germline CDR1 DFQATT, CDR2 SNEGSKA (reference sequence). The Oncomine TCR Beta short-read assay was applied to DNA of cultured CD4+ T cells. Genomic DNA extraction was carried out from cultured CD4+ T cells. MiXCR, run by TCRdb on the PCR reads, gives a single entry per CDR3 protein. The sample records 12,000 or so distinct CDR3 sequences, roughly 60% being singletons. Treatment indicated: roughly ten-day PBMC culture with coronavirus spike peptide pools or control peptides (ViraFEST assay). J is TRBJ1-1 and V is TRBV20-1; D is perhaps TRBD1 (5 bases). The sequenced material came from CD4+ T cells from blood, cultured in vitro. The sequence was obtained from a human donor who had recovered from COVID-19. This chain's CDR3 is CSARIGVGTEAFF. CDR3 nucleotide sequence: TGCAGTGCTAGGATAGGGGTAGGGACTGAAGCTTTCTTT.